This note documents a single TCR beta chain sequence. Its target is not known. This entry belongs to a study of shared clonotypes between healthy human individuals. Measured with immunoSEQ multiplex PCR; TCRdb has only the in-frame clones, and not every one. The table includes about 520,000 clones, roughly 95% detected once. Study observations and caveats: The four-donor shared clonotypes exceeded non-shared clonotypes in generation probability, with non-shared ones scoring lower.

The sequenced sample was naive CD4+ T cells sorted from blood. The subset here: CD45RA+ positively selected. The sequence was collected from a woman aged 25 to 39 in good health.

CDR3 DNA: TGTGCCAGCAGCAAAGGTCACCTATCGGGAGACACTGAAGCTTTCTTT. Its translation: CASSKGHLSGDTEAFF. The V and J genes are TRBV21-1 and TRBJ1-1. TRBV21-1 is a pseudogene. The CDR3 has 16 residues.